This entry lists 5 T cell receptor beta chains sequenced from one sample in a study of T cells in Graves' hyperthyroidism and ophthalmopathy. The source material, RNA transcripts, was used to amplify TCR beta CDR3 regions. The primer set for the first-round RT-PCR of the TCR CDR3 was HTBI. A single record per CDR3 protein comes from TCRdb applying MiXCR to the multiplex PCR reads. The table lists about 580,000 distinct CDR3 sequences, about 43% of them singletons, with around 8% in the top ten. Sequencing was carried out using peripheral blood or thyroid tissue (not recorded which). The receptors originated from a woman under 30 with Graves' hyperthyroidism.

This clonotype has ten or more counts. V is TRBV4-3 and J is TRBJ1-6; 9 positions agree with TRBD1. From germline, CDR1 is LGHNA and CDR2 YSLEER. The CDR3 length is 17 residues. After removal of 1 base from V and 0 bases from J, the junction contained 1 base not matched to a gene. In DNA, the CDR3 is TGCGCCAGCAGCCAAGGGGACAGGGTCTCCTATAATTCACCCCTCCACTTT. Translated: CASSQGDRVSYNSPLHF.

The chain links TRBV7-2 to TRBJ1-5, with TRBD1 identical over 7 bases. Unmatched junction bases numbered 5, after V lost 4 bases and J lost 5 bases. CDR1 is SGHTA, CDR2 FQGNSA, per germline. This CDR3 comprises 14 residues. This CDR3 is CASSSGGRDQPQHF. The CDR3 DNA reads TGTGCCAGCAGCTCAGGGGGTAGAGATCAGCCCCAGCATTTT.

This clonotype was seen once. V and J are TRBV20-1 and TRBJ1-1; D is unclear. The V gene lost 0 bases and the J gene lost 3 bases, with 14 bases spanning the gap. In germline, CDR1 is DFQATT, CDR2 SNEGSKA (reference sequence). The CDR3 has 15 residues. This chain's CDR3 is CSARDATSGDTEAFF. The CDR3 nucleotides are TGCAGTGCTAGAGATGCGACTAGCGGTGACACTGAAGCTTTCTTT.

The rearrangement links TRBV2 to TRBJ2-5; 7 nucleotides line up with TRBD1. CDR3 length equals 15 residues. CDR1 is SNHLY, CDR2 FYNNEI, per germline. Trimming at V came to 6 bases and at J to 1 base, leaving 8 bases not matched to a gene. CDR3 coding DNA: TGTGCCAGCAGAGAGGGACAGTCCCCCCAAGAGACCCAGTACTTC. Residues: CASREGQSPQETQYF.

This clonotype was detected ten times or more. This chain's CDR3 is CASSLAGTGTADTQYF. DNA for the CDR3: TGTGCCAGCAGCTTAGCTGGGACAGGGACGGCAGATACGCAGTATTTT. The chain recombines TRBV7-6 with TRBJ2-3; 9 nucleotides agree with TRBD1. Germline V gene lookup returns CDR1 SGHVS and CDR2 FNYEAQ. The CDR3 is made up of 16 amino acids. V was pared by 0 bases and J by 4 bases, with 5 bases of the junction left unmatched.